These 13 T cell receptor beta chains came from one sample sequenced in a study of CD8+ T cells in alopecia areata. RNA was extracted and reverse transcribed into cDNA as the sequencing template. Sequenced by immunoSEQ multiplex PCR; TCRdb stores in-frame clones only, minus some. The table records around 190,000 clones, approximately 56% of them present only once. The treatment here: oral pan-JAK inhibitor, 5-10 mg twice daily. This specimen consisted of CD4+ T cells sorted from blood, obtained at week 4, from a patient treated with tofacitinib. The receptor source for this set is a human donor with alopecia areata.

This clone was observed a few times. CDR3: CSVTSSPKSKYEQYF. The CDR3 DNA is TGCAGCGTCACTTCCAGCCCCAAATCCAAGTACGAGCAGTACTTC. V is TRBV29-1 and J is TRBJ2-7; D unresolved. V was pared by 6 bases and J by 4 bases, with 22 bases between. Germline-derived CDR1 and CDR2 are SQVTM and ANQGSEA. CDR3 size: 15 residues.

The chain recombines TRBV9 with TRBJ2-3, with D tentatively TRBD2 (5 bases). V shed 3 bases and J shed 0 bases, with 11 bases lying between them. Germline-derived CDR1 and CDR2 are SGDLS and YYNGEE. This CDR3 has 15 residues. CDR3 in amino acids: CASSGISGSTDTQYF. The CDR3 DNA reads as TGTGCCAGCAGCGGGATAAGCGGAAGCACAGATACGCAGTATTTT.

This clone occurred many times. The chain employs TRBV7-9 and TRBJ2-1, with 9 bases matching TRBD2. Germline V gene data show CDR1 as SEHNR and CDR2 as FQNEAQ (reference sequence). The CDR3 is made up of 14 amino acids. The CDR3 DNA reads TGTGCGACTAGTCTAGCGGGGCCTTACAATGAGCAGTTCTTC. It is translated as CATSLAGPYNEQFF.

The chain couples TRBV15 to TRBJ1-2; 8 bases agree with TRBD1. The CDR3 totals 15 residues. The V and J ends lost 5 bases and 9 bases, in that order; junction bases with no gene match: 14. The germline V gene encodes CDR1 LNHNV and CDR2 YYDKDF (reference sequence). CDR3 bases: TGTGCCACCAGCCGGAGAGGTCAAAGACAGGGGAGCTACACCTTC. It yields the protein CATSRRGQRQGSYTF. Supplemented by reference TRBV15 and TRBJ1-2, the full variable domain reads DAMVIQNPRYQVTQFGKPVTLSCSQTLNHNVMYWYQQKSSQAPKLLFHYYDKDFNNEADTPDNFQSRRPNTSFCFLDIRSPGLGDTAMYLCATSRRGQRQGSYTFGSGTRLTVV.

This chain joins TRBV30 and TRBJ2-3; D is ambiguous. CDR3 length equals 13 residues. V was clipped by 4 bases and J by 2 bases, with 10 bases between them. In germline, CDR1 is GTSNPN, CDR2 SVGIG (reference sequence). The CDR3 nucleotides read TGTGCCTGGAACCCGATCCCCACAGATACGCAGTATTTT. It is translated as CAWNPIPTDTQYF.

This clone was recorded a few times. The rearrangement uses TRBV5-4 and TRBJ2-2; the match to TRBD1 covers 8 bases. Germline CDR1 and CDR2: SGHNT and YYREEE (reference sequence). J gave up 5 bases and V 4 bases, and 4 bases lay outside the gene matches. The CDR3 is 14 residues long. CDR3 DNA: TGTGCCAGCAGCGCCGGGACAGGAACCGGGGAGCTGTTTTTT. Translated, it gives CASSAGTGTGELFF.

The rearrangement joins TRBV7-2 to TRBJ2-7; perhaps TRBD1 as D (6 bases). From germline, CDR1 is SGHTA and CDR2 FQGNSA. This CDR3 is built from 15 residues. Deletions cut 5 bases from V and 0 bases from J, with 14 bases between. CDR3 nucleotide sequence: TGTGCCAGCAGCCATGGGACACTTGGCTCCTACGAGCAGTACTTC. Its protein product is CASSHGTLGSYEQYF. The variable domain in full, completed from reference TRBV7-2 and TRBJ2-7, reads GAGVSQSPSNKVTEKGKDVELRCDPISGHTALYWYRQSLGQGLEFLIYFQGNSAPDKSGLPSDRFSAERTGGSVSTLTIQRTQQEDSAVYLCASSHGTLGSYEQYFGPGTRLTVT.

Only a few counts were recorded for this clone. The chain carries TRBV30 and TRBJ1-1; D gene ambiguous. CDR1 GTSNPN and CDR2 SVGIG come from the germline V gene (reference sequence). The CDR3 is made up of 10 amino acids. V dropped 7 bases and J dropped 0 bases, with 3 bases sitting between them. Here the CDR3 reads CALMNTEAFF. CDR3 DNA sequence: TGTGCCTTAATGAACACTGAAGCTTTCTTT.

The chain carries TRBV29-1 and TRBJ2-7; possibly TRBD1 for D (6 bases). The CDR3 totals 13 residues. Trimming pared 1 base from V and 3 bases from J, leaving 10 bases between. Germline CDR1 is SQVTM and CDR2 is ANQGSEA. In DNA, the CDR3 is TGCAGCGTTGAAGGGACAGAGGACTACGAGCAGTACTTC. It codes for CSVEGTEDYEQYF.

The chain combines TRBV29-1 with TRBJ2-2; perhaps TRBD2 as D (5 bases). Germline V gene data show CDR1 as SQVTM and CDR2 as ANQGSEA. CDR3 length: 13 residues. Trimming cost V 8 bases and J 3 bases, with 13 bases left between them. For the CDR3, the DNA is TGCAGCACAACAGACTACCACACCGGGGAGCTGTTTTTT. Translating it yields CSTTDYHTGELFF.

The V and J genes are TRBV7-2 and TRBJ2-7; D gene ambiguous. Per germline, CDR1 SGHTA and CDR2 FQGNSA. V lost 4 bases, J lost 2 bases, and 15 bases lay in between. The CDR3 runs 15 residues. CDR3 DNA: TGTGCCAGCAGCTCTCAGCTCGGGTTCCCCTACGAGCAGTACTTC. It translates to CASSSQLGFPYEQYF.

CDR3 sequence (DNA): TGTGCTCGGGGCAGGGACCATGGCTACACCTTC. Translating gives CARGRDHGYTF. This chain uses TRBV30 with TRBJ1-2, with D perhaps TRBD1 (5 bases). The germline gives CDR1 GTSNPN, CDR2 SVGIG (reference sequence). The CDR3 extends over 11 amino acids. The full variable domain, with the rest looked up from reference TRBV30 and TRBJ1-2, is SQTIHQWPATLVQPVGSPLSLECTVEGTSNPNLYWYRQAAGRGLQLLFYSVGIGQISSEVPQNLSASRPQDRQFILSSKKLLLSDSGFYLCARGRDHGYTFGSGTRLTVV.

This clone has a handful of counts. This chain links TRBV29-1 with TRBJ2-2, with D possibly TRBD2 on 6 matching bases. The CDR3 is 16 residues long. The V gene lost 6 bases and the J gene lost 3 bases, with 20 bases spanning the gap. Germline V gene lookup returns CDR1 SQVTM and CDR2 ANQGSEA. In DNA form, the CDR3 reads TGCAGCGTCCGACCACCTGGGGGGTCCCACACCGGGGAGCTGTTTTTT. This encodes CSVRPPGGSHTGELFF.